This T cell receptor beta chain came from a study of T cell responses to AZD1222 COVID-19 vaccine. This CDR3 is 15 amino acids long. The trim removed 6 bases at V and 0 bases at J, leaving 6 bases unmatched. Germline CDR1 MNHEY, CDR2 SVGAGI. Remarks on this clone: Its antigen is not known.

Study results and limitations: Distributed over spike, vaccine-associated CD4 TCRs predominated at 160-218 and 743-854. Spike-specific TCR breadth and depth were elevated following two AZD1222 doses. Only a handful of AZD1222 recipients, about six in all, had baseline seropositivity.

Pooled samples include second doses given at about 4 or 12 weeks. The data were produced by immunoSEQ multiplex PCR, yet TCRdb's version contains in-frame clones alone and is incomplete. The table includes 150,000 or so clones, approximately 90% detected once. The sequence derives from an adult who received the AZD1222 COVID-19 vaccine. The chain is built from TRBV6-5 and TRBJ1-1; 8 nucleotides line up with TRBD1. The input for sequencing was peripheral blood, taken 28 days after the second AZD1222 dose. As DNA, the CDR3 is TGTGCCAGCAGCCAGGGACAGGCTATGAACACTGAAGCTTTCTTT. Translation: CASSQGQAMNTEAFF.